This TCR beta chain was sequenced during a study of read filtering for tumor transcriptome and immune sequencing. Study-level background: Revised staging placed roughly eight patients in R-ISS I, about 17 in II, 6 or 7 in III.

Trimming took off 7 bases at V and 12 bases at J, with 21 bases between the two ends. Germline V gene data show CDR1 as LNHDA and CDR2 as SQIVND (reference sequence). This CDR3 is built from 14 residues. This clonotype came up many times. Its target is not known. This library used approximately 390 ng RNA and molecular barcoded adaptors spanning alpha/delta and beta/gamma chains. Each CDR3 protein is one row after TCRdb ran MiXCR on the reads. Among 35,000 to 50,000 distinct CDR3 sequences listed, around 21% were seen once. General study findings and limits: Single-read clonotypes: roughly four fifths of IR-seq clonotypes (about 4% of reads), more than 70% of RNA-seq clonotypes (nearly 45% of reads). Without single-read clonotypes, shared clonotype proportions correlated more between IR-seq and RNA-seq. RNA-seq captured clonotypes less deeply and reliably than IR-seq.

The sequencing sample was made of a population of CD138-negative cells sorted from bone marrow. This sequence originates from a donor at least 40 years old with multiple myeloma. The rearrangement joins TRBV19 to TRBJ1-4; D perhaps matches TRBD1 (6 bases). The CDR3 loop is CASMGGSDVKELFF. CDR3 bases: TGTGCCAGTATGGGGGGCAGCGATGTGAAGGAACTGTTTTTT.